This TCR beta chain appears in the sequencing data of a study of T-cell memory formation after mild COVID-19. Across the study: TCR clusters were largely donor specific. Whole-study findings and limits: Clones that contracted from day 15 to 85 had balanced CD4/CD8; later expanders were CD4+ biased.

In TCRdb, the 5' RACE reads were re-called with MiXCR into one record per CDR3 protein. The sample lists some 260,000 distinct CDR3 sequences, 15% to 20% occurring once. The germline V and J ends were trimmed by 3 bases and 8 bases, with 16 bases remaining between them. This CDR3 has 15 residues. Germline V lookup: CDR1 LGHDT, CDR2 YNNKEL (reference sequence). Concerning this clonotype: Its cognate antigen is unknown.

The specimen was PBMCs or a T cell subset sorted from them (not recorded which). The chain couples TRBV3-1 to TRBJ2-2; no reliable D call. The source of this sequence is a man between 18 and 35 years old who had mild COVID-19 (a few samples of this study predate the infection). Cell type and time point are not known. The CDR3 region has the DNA TGTGCCAGCAGCCAGTCCCGACTTGGTCGTGGGGAGCTGTTTTTT. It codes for CASSQSRLGRGELFF.